This T cell receptor beta chain was identified during a study of blood T cell repertoires in COVID-19. On the study more broadly: The origin of the acute and convalescent COVID-19 samples was the United States, Italy and Spain. T cells, B-cell-depleted T cells, or PBMCs provided the cDNA or gDNA that served as material.

Assay: immunoSEQ multiplex PCR; the TCRdb copy retains only in-frame clones and omits some. The table has some 160,000 clones, around 83% seen once. The receptor comes from a man in his sixties or seventies who had recovered from COVID-19. Sequenced: peripheral blood.

The CDR3 sequence is CASSPGRSYNEQFF. As DNA, the CDR3 is TGTGCCAGCTCACCGGGGCGCTCCTACAATGAGCAGTTCTTC. V is TRBV18 and J is TRBJ2-1, with D perhaps TRBD1 (5 bases). The germline V and J ends were trimmed by 3 bases and 0 bases, with 6 bases remaining between them. Germline V gives CDR1 KGHSH, CDR2 LQKENI. This CDR3 spans 14 amino acids.